The 27 T cell receptor beta chains listed next were all sequenced from one sample in a study of identical twins. TCRdb analysed the 5' RACE reads with MiXCR anew, one entry per CDR3 protein. The sample holds roughly 770,000 distinct CDR3 sequences, 18% seen once. These records were also assigned to another study, of T cells expressing NK-cell markers.

Material: PBMCs. These receptors came from a woman aged 18-35 years in good health.

The V call is TRBV5-4, the J call TRBJ1-2; D not certain. The V and J ends lost 0 bases and 7 bases respectively, with 7 bases between them. The CDR3 covers 12 residues. CDR1 and CDR2 (germline): SGHNT, YYREEE (reference sequence). CDR3 region: CASSLVNRGYTF. For the CDR3, the DNA is TGTGCCAGCAGCTTGGTTAACCGTGGCTACACCTTC.

The V gene is TRBV6-1, the J gene TRBJ1-3; TRBD1 agrees at 7 bases. Per germline, CDR1 MNHNS and CDR2 SASEGT. The CDR3 totals 15 residues. V was clipped by 7 bases and J by 3 bases; unmatched bases: 9. This CDR3 is CASTATGTGGNTIYF. DNA of the CDR3: TGTGCCAGCACCGCGACAGGGACCGGTGGAAACACCATATATTTT.

This clonotype has a handful of counts. The chain carries TRBV9 and TRBJ1-1; possibly TRBD1 for D (6 bases). Trimming shortened V by 3 bases and J by 0 bases, and 9 bases separated the two germline ends. The CDR3 is 14 residues long. Germline CDR1 SGDLS, CDR2 YYNGEE. The CDR3 sequence is CASSADSLNTEAFF. CDR3 nucleotide sequence: TGTGCCAGCAGCGCGGACAGCTTGAACACTGAAGCTTTCTTT.

This clonotype was recorded a few times. The chain employs TRBV7-2 and TRBJ2-3, with 8 bases lining up with TRBD2. Germline CDR1 reads SGHTA; CDR2 reads FQGNSA. There are 16 residues in the CDR3. With 5 bases clipped from V and 0 bases from J, the junction kept 7 bases outside the gene matches. CDR3 nucleotide sequence: TGTGCCAGCAGCGGATATAGCGGGATAAGCACAGATACGCAGTATTTT. Its translation is CASSGYSGISTDTQYF. Full variable domain (missing parts from reference TRBV7-2 and TRBJ2-3): GAGVSQSPSNKVTEKGKDVELRCDPISGHTALYWYRQSLGQGLEFLIYFQGNSAPDKSGLPSDRFSAERTGGSVSTLTIQRTQQEDSAVYLCASSGYSGISTDTQYFGPGTRLTVL.

There are a few counts of this clonotype. For the CDR3, the DNA is TGTGCCAGCAGTTTTGAGGGGGGTTGGAATTCACCCCTCCACTTT. Translation gives CASSFEGGWNSPLHF. The chain links TRBV12-3 or TRBV12-4 to TRBJ1-6, with D possibly being TRBD1 (6 bases). This CDR3 is 15 amino acids long. The V gene lost 3 bases and the J gene lost 7 bases, with 13 bases spanning the gap.

This clonotype was counted a few times. The rearrangement links TRBV6-2 or TRBV6-3 to TRBJ2-7; D not certain. The CDR3 totals 13 residues. Germline lookup yields CDR1 MNHEY and CDR2 SVGEGT. V lost 1 base and J 2 bases, leaving 6 bases between the germline ends. The CDR3 DNA is TGTGCCAGCAGTTACTATGGCCCCTACGAGCAGTACTTC. This encodes CASSYYGPYEQYF.

This sequence joins TRBV20-1 and TRBJ2-5, with 8 bases fitting TRBD1. After removal of 1 base from V and 4 bases from J, the junction contained 5 bases not matched to a gene. The CDR3 is made up of 14 amino acids. Germline V gene data show CDR1 as DFQATT and CDR2 as SNEGSKA (reference sequence). CDR3 bases: TGCAGTGCTAGAGTTGGGGGGACAGGAGAGACCCAGTACTTC. Encoded protein: CSARVGGTGETQYF.

This clonotype has more than one count but fewer than ten. This chain joins TRBV3-1 and TRBJ2-5; D is uncertain. Germline V gene sequence: CDR1 LGHDT, CDR2 YNNKEL (reference sequence). V was trimmed by 0 bases and J by 1 base, leaving 15 bases between them. This CDR3 has 17 amino acids. CDR3 loop: CASSQERGWEGQETQYF. DNA for the CDR3: TGTGCCAGCAGCCAAGAACGAGGTTGGGAAGGCCAAGAGACCCAGTACTTC.

This clonotype was seen a few times. J is TRBJ2-1 and V is TRBV19; D may be TRBD2 (6 bases). The CDR3 is made up of 15 amino acids. V was shortened by 0 bases and J by 4 bases, with 10 bases between the two germline ends. Germline CDR1 is LNHDA and CDR2 is SQIVND (reference sequence). CDR3 nucleotides: TGTGCCAGTAGTATAGAAGGGACTCAGTACAATGAGCAGTTCTTC. It is translated as CASSIEGTQYNEQFF.

The chain uses TRBV9 and TRBJ2-7; D possibly corresponds to TRBD2 (5 bases). CDR1 and CDR2 (germline): SGDLS, YYNGEE. The ends were cut back, 0 bases at V and 6 bases at J, with 13 bases in the middle. The CDR3 spans 14 residues. CDR3 in DNA: TGTGCCAGCAGCGTAGAGCAAGGAAGCGGCGAGCAGTACTTC. Residues: CASSVEQGSGEQYF.

The chain employs TRBV12-3 or TRBV12-4 and TRBJ2-7; 10 bases agree with TRBD2. The CDR3 spans 17 residues. V lost 7 bases, J lost 3 bases, and 15 bases stayed unmatched. As DNA, the CDR3 is TGTGCCAGCAAACAAGGACTAGCGGATCCCATAAACTACGAGCAGTACTTC. This translates into CASKQGLADPINYEQYF.

The chain recombines TRBV13 with TRBJ1-1; no definite D call. V lost 4 bases and J lost 0, with 12 bases in between. Germline CDR1 and CDR2: PRHDT and FYEKMQ (reference sequence). CDR3 length: 15 residues. Here the CDR3 DNA reads TGTGCCAGCAGCTCCTTCGACGGCATGAACACTGAAGCTTTCTTT. It encodes CASSSFDGMNTEAFF. Using reference TRBV13 and TRBJ1-1 for the parts outside the CDR3, the full variable domain is AAGVIQSPRHLIKEKRETATLKCYPIPRHDTVYWYQQGPGQDPQFLISFYEKMQSDKGSIPDRFSAQQFSDYHSELNMSSLELGDSALYFCASSSFDGMNTEAFFGQGTRLTVV.

This chain links TRBV7-2 with TRBJ2-3; the D is unclear. This CDR3 contains 15 residues. Trimming removed 4 bases from V and 0 bases from J, with 11 bases in between. CDR1 and CDR2 (germline): SGHTA, FQGNSA. CDR3 DNA: TGTGCCAGCAGCTGGATCCTTACTAGCACAGATACGCAGTATTTT. Protein: CASSWILTSTDTQYF.

This clonotype has ten or more counts. This chain joins TRBV7-6 and TRBJ2-5; D may be TRBD2 (6 bases). V shed 4 bases and J shed 4 bases, with 13 bases lying between them. The germline V gene has CDR1 SGHVS and CDR2 FNYEAQ. This CDR3 contains 14 residues. The CDR3: CASSWRQGGETQYF. CDR3 in DNA: TGTGCCAGCAGCTGGCGGCAGGGAGGAGAGACCCAGTACTTC.

The sample holds a few counts of this clonotype. V usage is TRBV12-3 or TRBV12-4 and J usage is TRBJ2-1, with D possibly being TRBD2 (6 bases). The V end was cut by 7 bases, the J end by 0 bases, with 10 bases between. The CDR3 length is 14 residues. CDR3 nucleotides: TGTGCCAGCACGCCGGGAGCCTCCTACAATGAGCAGTTCTTC. Encoded protein: CASTPGASYNEQFF.

This clonotype was observed a handful of times. This sequence joins TRBV29-1 and TRBJ2-1; D is ambiguous. Trimming pared 4 bases from V and 4 bases from J, leaving 8 bases between. The CDR3 runs to 12 residues. The germline CDR1 and CDR2 sequences are SQVTM and ANQGSEA. CDR3 nucleotides: TGCAGCGTTGCGTCCGCATACAATGAGCAGTTCTTC. Its translation is CSVASAYNEQFF.

This clonotype occurred many times. The chain is built from TRBV11-2 and TRBJ2-3; TRBD2 aligns across 8 bases. V was pared by 5 bases and J by 2 bases, with 6 bases of the junction left unmatched. The CDR3 is 15 amino acids. Germline V gene sequence: CDR1 SGHAT, CDR2 FQNNGV. The CDR3: CASSTPGGFTDTQYF. As DNA, the CDR3 is TGTGCCAGCAGCACACCGGGGGGGTTCACAGATACGCAGTATTTT. Combining the CDR3 with reference TRBV11-2 and TRBJ2-3 gives the whole variable domain EAGVAQSPRYKIIEKRQSVAFWCNPISGHATLYWYQQILGQGPKLLIQFQNNGVVDDSQLPKDRFSAERLKGVDSTLKIQPAKLEDSAVYLCASSTPGGFTDTQYFGPGTRLTVL.

The gene calls are TRBV7-7 and TRBJ2-7, with 14 bases identical to TRBD2. Germline CDR1 SSHAT, CDR2 FNYEAQ (reference sequence). This CDR3 spans 16 amino acids. J gave up 5 bases and V 6 bases, and 9 bases lay outside the gene matches. The DNA for the CDR3 is TGTGCCAGCAGTCCGCTAACGGGACTAGCGGGAGACGAGCAGTACTTC. Translating it yields CASSPLTGLAGDEQYF. The full variable domain, in which reference TRBV7-7 and TRBJ2-7 provide the parts outside the CDR3, is GAGVSQSPRYKVTKRGQDVTLRCDPISSHATLYWYQQALGQGPEFLTYFNYEAQPDKSGLPSDRFSAERPEGSISTLTIQRTEQRDSAMYRCASSPLTGLAGDEQYFGPGTRLTVT.

The chain uses TRBV5-5 and TRBJ1-6, with unresolved D. This CDR3 is 13 amino acids long. Germline CDR1 reads SGHKS; CDR2 reads YYEKEE (reference sequence). The ends were cut back, 1 base at V and 7 bases at J, with 6 bases in the middle. CDR3 nucleotide sequence: TGTGCCAGCAGCTTGATGTCAAATTCACCCCTCCACTTT. Residues: CASSLMSNSPLHF.

This clonotype occurred once. This could be a read error, since a much larger clone is one nucleotide away. The gene calls are TRBV10-3 and TRBJ2-2; 10 bases match TRBD1. There are 14 residues in the CDR3. V lost 5 bases to trimming and J lost 7 bases; unmatched junction nucleotides: 4. Germline V gives CDR1 ENHRY, CDR2 SYGVKD. In DNA, the CDR3 is TGTGCCATCAGTATAGGACAGGGGGACGGGGAGCTGTTTTTT. This sequence encodes CAISIGQGDGELFF.

This chain connects TRBV6-2 or TRBV6-3 to TRBJ1-5; weak D call: TRBD1 (6 bases). Per germline, CDR1 MNHEY and CDR2 SVGEGT. The CDR3 consists of 15 residues. Trimming stripped 5 bases from V and 7 bases from J, with 18 bases between. CDR3 sequence: CASSARQAPVQPQHF. The CDR3 DNA sequence: TGTGCCAGCAGTGCCCGACAGGCGCCTGTACAGCCCCAGCATTTT.

This clonotype was counted a few times. The chain combines TRBV7-9 with TRBJ1-5; D unclear. Germline loops: CDR1 SEHNR, CDR2 FQNEAQ (reference sequence). The CDR3 totals 14 residues. The V gene lost 5 bases and the J gene lost 1 base, with 9 bases spanning the gap. The CDR3 reads CASSPQDSNQPQHF. The CDR3 region has the DNA TGTGCCAGCAGCCCCCAGGACAGCAATCAGCCCCAGCATTTT.

This clonotype has only a few counts. The chain links TRBV11-2 to TRBJ2-7, with 8 bases that match TRBD2. From germline, CDR1 is SGHAT and CDR2 FQNNGV. CDR3 size: 12 residues. J gave up 7 bases and V 5 bases, and 4 bases lay outside the gene matches. The CDR3 here is CASSQTSVEQYF. CDR3 sequence (DNA): TGTGCCAGCAGCCAGACTAGCGTTGAGCAGTACTTC.

The rearrangement uses TRBV10-3 and TRBJ2-1; 9 bases align to TRBD1. The CDR3 length is 14 residues. After removal of 4 bases from V and 2 bases from J, the junction contained 0 bases not matched to a gene. Germline lookup yields CDR1 ENHRY and CDR2 SYGVKD. The CDR3 spells CAISGDRAYNEQFF. DNA of the CDR3: TGTGCCATCAGTGGGGACAGGGCCTACAATGAGCAGTTCTTC.

Only one count was recorded for this clonotype. The V call is TRBV3-1, the J call TRBJ2-5; no clear D. The CDR3 extends over 14 amino acids. CDR1 LGHDT and CDR2 YNNKEL come from the germline V gene (reference sequence). V gave up 3 bases and J gave up 2 bases, with 10 bases separating them. The CDR3 sequence: CASSHTSLQETQYF. The CDR3, as DNA: TGTGCCAGCAGCCACACCTCTTTACAAGAGACCCAGTACTTC.

The rearrangement joins TRBV7-9 to TRBJ1-4; D call uncertain. The V and J ends lost 6 bases and 6 bases respectively, with 17 bases between them. CDR1 SEHNR and CDR2 FQNEAQ come from the germline V gene (reference sequence). CDR3 length: 15 residues. CDR3 DNA: TGTGCCAGCAGTCTGAGACCGACCGAATATGAAAAACTGTTTTTT. Translation: CASSLRPTEYEKLFF.

The chain recombines TRBV12-3 or TRBV12-4 with TRBJ2-1; weak D call: TRBD1 (5 bases). With 0 bases removed from V and 6 bases from J, the gap between germline ends came to 9 bases. CDR3 length: 14 amino acids. The CDR3 reads CASSLAGRINEQFF. CDR3 coding DNA: TGTGCCAGCAGTTTAGCGGGGCGGATCAATGAGCAGTTCTTC.